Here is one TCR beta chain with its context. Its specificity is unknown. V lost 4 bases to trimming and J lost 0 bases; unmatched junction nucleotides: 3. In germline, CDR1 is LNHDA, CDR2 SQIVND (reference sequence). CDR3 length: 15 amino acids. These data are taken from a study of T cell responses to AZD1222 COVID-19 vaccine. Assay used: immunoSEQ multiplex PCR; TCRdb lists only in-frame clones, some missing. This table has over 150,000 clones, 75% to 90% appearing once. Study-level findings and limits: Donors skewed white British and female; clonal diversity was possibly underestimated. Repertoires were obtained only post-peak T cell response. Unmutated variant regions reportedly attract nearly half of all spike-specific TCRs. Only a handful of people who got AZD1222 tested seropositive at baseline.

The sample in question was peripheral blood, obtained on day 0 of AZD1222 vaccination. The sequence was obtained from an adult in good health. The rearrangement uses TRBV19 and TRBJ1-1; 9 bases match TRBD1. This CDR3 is CASSNRDRVNTEAFF. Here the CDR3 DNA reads TGTGCCAGTAGTAACAGGGACAGGGTGAACACTGAAGCTTTCTTT.